Sequencing of this T cell receptor beta chain was carried out in a study of technical replicates of blood from several donors. Clones were read by immunoSEQ multiplex PCR, and TCRdb kept only the in-frame ones, dropping some. The data show tens of thousands of clones, roughly 94% seen once. The sequencing sample was made of T cells isolated from PBMCs. The receptor comes from a human donor in good health.

The CDR3 here is CASSPRQGLYGYTF. For the CDR3, the DNA is TGCGCCAGCAGTCCCCGACAGGGGTTATATGGCTACACCTTC. The chain joins TRBV10-1 to TRBJ1-2; 8 bases agree with TRBD1. J lost 5 bases, V lost 5 bases, and 7 bases had no gene match. This CDR3 contains 14 residues. CDR1 and CDR2 (germline): WNHNN, SYGVQD (reference sequence).